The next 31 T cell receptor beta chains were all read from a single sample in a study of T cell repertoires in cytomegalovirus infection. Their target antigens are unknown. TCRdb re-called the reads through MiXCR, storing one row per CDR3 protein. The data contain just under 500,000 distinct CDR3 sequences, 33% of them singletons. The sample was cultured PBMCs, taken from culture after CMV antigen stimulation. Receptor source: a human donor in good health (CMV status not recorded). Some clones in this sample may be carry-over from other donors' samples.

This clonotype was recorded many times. This CDR3 reads CASSGGGGMNTEAFF. The CDR3 nucleotides are TGTGCCAGCAGTGGGGGTGGCGGCATGAACACTGAAGCTTTCTTT. This chain links TRBV7-8 with TRBJ1-1, with D possibly TRBD1 on 5 matching bases. Germline lookup yields CDR1 SGHVS and CDR2 FQNEAQ. V shed 6 bases and J shed 0 bases, with 14 bases lying between them. The CDR3 loop spans 15 amino acids.

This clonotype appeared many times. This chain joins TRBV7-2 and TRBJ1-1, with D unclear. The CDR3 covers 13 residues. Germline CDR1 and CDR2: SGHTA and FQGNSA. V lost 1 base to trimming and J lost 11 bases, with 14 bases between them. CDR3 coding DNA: TGTGCCAGCAGCTTAGATGGGTTTTTGGGTGCTTTCTTT. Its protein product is CASSLDGFLGAFF. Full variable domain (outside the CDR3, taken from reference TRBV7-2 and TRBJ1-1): GAGVSQSPSNKVTEKGKDVELRCDPISGHTALYWYRQSLGQGLEFLIYFQGNSAPDKSGLPSDRFSAERTGGSVSTLTIQRTQQEDSAVYLCASSLDGFLGAFFGQGTRLTVV.

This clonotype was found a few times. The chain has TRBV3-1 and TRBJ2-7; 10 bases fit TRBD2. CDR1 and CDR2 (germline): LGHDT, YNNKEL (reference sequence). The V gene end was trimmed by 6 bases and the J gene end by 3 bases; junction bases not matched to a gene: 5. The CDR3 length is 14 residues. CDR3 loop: CASSLAGVNYEQYF. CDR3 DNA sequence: TGTGCCAGCAGTCTAGCGGGAGTCAACTACGAGCAGTACTTC.

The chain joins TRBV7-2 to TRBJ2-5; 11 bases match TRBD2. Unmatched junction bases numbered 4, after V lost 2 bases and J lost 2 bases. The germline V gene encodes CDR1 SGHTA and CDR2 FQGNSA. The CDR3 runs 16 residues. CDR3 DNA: TGTGCCAGCAGCTTATGGGGACTAGCGGCGCAAGAGACCCAGTACTTC. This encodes CASSLWGLAAQETQYF. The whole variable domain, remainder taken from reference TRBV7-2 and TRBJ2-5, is GAGVSQSPSNKVTEKGKDVELRCDPISGHTALYWYRQSLGQGLEFLIYFQGNSAPDKSGLPSDRFSAERTGGSVSTLTIQRTQQEDSAVYLCASSLWGLAAQETQYFGPGTRLLVL.

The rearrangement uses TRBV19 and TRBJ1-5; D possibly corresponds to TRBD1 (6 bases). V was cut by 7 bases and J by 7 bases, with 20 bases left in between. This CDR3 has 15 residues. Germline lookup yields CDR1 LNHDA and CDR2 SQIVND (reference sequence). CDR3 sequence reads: CASTSAGGQSQPQHF. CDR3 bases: TGTGCCAGTACTTCTGCCGGGGGACAAAGCCAGCCCCAGCATTTT.

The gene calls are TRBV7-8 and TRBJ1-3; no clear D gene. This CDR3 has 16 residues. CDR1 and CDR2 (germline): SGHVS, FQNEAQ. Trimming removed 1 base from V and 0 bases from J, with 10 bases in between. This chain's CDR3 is CASSLDLASSGNTIYF. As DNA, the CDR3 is TGTGCCAGCAGCTTAGATCTGGCGAGCTCTGGAAACACCATATATTTT.

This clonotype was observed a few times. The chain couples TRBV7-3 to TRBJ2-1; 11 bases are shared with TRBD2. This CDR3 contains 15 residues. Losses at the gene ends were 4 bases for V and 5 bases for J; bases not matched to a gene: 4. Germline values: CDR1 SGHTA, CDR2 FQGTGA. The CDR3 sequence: CASSSGTSGDNEQFF. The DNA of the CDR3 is TGTGCCAGCAGCTCCGGGACTAGCGGAGACAATGAGCAGTTCTTC.

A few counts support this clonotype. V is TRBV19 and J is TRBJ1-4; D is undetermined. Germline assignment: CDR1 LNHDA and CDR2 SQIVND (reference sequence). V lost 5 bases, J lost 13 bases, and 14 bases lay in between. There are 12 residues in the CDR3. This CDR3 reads CASSSWPYGLFF. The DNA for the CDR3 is TGTGCCAGTAGTTCGTGGCCCTACGGACTGTTTTTT.

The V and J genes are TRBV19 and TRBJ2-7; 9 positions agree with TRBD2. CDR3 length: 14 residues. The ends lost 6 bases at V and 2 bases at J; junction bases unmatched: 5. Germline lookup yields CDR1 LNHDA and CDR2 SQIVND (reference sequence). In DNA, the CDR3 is TGTGCCAGTAGCCTTAGCGGGAGCACCTACGAGCAGTACTTC. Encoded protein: CASSLSGSTYEQYF.

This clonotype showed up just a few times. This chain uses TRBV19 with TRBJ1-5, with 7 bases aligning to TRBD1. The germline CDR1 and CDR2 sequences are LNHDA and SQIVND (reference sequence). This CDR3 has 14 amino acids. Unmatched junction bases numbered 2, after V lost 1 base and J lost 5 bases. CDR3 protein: CASSIVGGDQPQHF. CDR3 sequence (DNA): TGTGCCAGTAGTATAGTAGGGGGCGATCAGCCCCAGCATTTT. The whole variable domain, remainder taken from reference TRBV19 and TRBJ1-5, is DGGITQSPKYLFRKEGQNVTLSCEQNLNHDAMYWYRQDPGQGLRLIYYSQIVNDFQKGDIAEGYSVSREKKESFPLTVTSAQKNPTAFYLCASSIVGGDQPQHFGDGTRLSIL.

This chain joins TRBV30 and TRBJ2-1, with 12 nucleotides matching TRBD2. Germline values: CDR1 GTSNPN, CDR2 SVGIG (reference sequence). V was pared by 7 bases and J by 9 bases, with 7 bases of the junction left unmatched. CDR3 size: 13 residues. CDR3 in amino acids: CASLAGGPSEQFF. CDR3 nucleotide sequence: TGTGCCTCGCTAGCGGGAGGGCCTAGTGAGCAGTTCTTC.

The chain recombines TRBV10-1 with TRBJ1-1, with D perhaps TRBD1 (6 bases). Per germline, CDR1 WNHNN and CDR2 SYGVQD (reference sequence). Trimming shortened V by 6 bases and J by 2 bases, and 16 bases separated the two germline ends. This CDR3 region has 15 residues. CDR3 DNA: TGCGCCAGCAGCCGCACACGAGGGGGTAACACTGAAGCTTTCTTT. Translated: CASSRTRGGNTEAFF.

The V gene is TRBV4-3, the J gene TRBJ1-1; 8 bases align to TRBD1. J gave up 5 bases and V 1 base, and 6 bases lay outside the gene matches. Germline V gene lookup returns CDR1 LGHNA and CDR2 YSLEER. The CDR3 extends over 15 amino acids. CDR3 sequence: CASSQGTGSRTEAFF. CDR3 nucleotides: TGCGCCAGCAGCCAAGGGACAGGGTCCCGAACTGAAGCTTTCTTT.

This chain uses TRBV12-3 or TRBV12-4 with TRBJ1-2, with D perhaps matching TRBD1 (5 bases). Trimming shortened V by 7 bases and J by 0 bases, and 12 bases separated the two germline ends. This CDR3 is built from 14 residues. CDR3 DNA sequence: TGTGCCAGCATCCCCGGGGGTTCTAACTATGGCTACACCTTC. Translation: CASIPGGSNYGYTF.

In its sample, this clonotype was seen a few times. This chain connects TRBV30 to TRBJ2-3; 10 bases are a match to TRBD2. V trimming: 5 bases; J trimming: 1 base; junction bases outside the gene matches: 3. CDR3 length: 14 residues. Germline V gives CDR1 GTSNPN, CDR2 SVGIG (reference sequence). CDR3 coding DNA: TGTGCCTGGCGGACTAGCGGTGGCACAGATACGCAGTATTTT. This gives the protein CAWRTSGGTDTQYF.

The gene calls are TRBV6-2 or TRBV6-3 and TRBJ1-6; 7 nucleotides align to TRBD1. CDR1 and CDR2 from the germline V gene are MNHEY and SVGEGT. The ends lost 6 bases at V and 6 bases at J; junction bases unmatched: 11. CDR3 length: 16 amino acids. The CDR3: CASRLPTGQLNSPLHF. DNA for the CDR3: TGTGCCAGCAGACTACCTACGGGACAGCTTAATTCACCCCTCCACTTT.

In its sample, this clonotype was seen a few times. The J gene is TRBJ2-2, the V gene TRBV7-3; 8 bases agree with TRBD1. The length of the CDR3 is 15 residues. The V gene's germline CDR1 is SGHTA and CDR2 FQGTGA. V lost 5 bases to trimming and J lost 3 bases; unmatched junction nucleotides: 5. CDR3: CASSQTGADTGELFF. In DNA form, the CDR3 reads TGTGCCAGCAGCCAGACAGGGGCCGACACCGGGGAGCTGTTTTTT.

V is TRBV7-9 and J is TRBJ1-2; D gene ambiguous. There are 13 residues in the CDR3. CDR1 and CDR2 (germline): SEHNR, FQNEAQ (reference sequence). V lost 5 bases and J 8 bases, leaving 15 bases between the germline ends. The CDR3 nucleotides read TGTGCCAGCAGCGAGTCAGGCCCGTTCGGCTACACCTTC. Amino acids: CASSESGPFGYTF. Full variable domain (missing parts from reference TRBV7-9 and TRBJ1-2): DTGVSQNPRHKITKRGQNVTFRCDPISEHNRLYWYRQTLGQGPEFLTYFQNEAQLEKSRLLSDRFSAERPKGSFSTLEIQRTEQGDSAMYLCASSESGPFGYTFGSGTRLTVV.

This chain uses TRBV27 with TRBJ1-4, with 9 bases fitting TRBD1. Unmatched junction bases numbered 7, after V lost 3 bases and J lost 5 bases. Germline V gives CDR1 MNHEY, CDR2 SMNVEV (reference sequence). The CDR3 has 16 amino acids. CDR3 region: CASSFGTGWRNEKLFF. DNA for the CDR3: TGTGCCAGCAGTTTCGGGACAGGGTGGCGGAATGAAAAACTGTTTTTT.

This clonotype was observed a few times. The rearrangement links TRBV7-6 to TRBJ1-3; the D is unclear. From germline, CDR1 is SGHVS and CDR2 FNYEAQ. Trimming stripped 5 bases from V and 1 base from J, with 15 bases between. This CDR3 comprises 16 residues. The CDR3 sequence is CASSPRASDSGNTIYF. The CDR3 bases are TGTGCCAGCAGCCCGAGAGCCTCGGATTCTGGAAACACCATATATTTT.

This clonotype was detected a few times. CDR3 DNA sequence: TGTGCCAGCAGTTACACAGGGGGCGGGAGGAATGAGCAGTTCTTC. The encoded protein is CASSYTGGGRNEQFF. This chain joins TRBV6-2 or TRBV6-3 and TRBJ2-1, with D perhaps TRBD1 (9 bases). Germline V gives CDR1 MNHEY, CDR2 SVGEGT. There are 15 residues in the CDR3. Trimming took off 2 bases at V and 7 bases at J, with 15 bases between the two ends.

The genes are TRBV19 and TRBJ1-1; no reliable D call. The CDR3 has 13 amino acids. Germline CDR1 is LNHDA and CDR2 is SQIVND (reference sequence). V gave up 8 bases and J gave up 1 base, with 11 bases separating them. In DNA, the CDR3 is TGTGCCAGTGCCTACATGGGGAACACTGAAGCTTTCTTT. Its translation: CASAYMGNTEAFF.

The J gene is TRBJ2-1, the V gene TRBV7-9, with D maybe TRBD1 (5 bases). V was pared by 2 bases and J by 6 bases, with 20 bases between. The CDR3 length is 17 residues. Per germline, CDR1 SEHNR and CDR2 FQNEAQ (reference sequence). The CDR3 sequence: CASSLPSPRPTANEQFF. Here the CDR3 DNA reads TGTGCCAGCAGCTTACCCTCTCCTCGGCCGACAGCCAATGAGCAGTTCTTC. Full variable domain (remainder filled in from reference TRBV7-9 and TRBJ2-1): DTGVSQNPRHKITKRGQNVTFRCDPISEHNRLYWYRQTLGQGPEFLTYFQNEAQLEKSRLLSDRFSAERPKGSFSTLEIQRTEQGDSAMYLCASSLPSPRPTANEQFFGPGTRLTVL.

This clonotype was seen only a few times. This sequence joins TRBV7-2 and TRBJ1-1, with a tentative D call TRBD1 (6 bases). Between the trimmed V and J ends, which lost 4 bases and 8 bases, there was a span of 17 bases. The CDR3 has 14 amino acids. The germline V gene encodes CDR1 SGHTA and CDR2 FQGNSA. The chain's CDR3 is CASSYAQGGSEAFF. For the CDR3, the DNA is TGTGCCAGCAGCTACGCACAAGGGGGAAGCGAAGCTTTCTTT.

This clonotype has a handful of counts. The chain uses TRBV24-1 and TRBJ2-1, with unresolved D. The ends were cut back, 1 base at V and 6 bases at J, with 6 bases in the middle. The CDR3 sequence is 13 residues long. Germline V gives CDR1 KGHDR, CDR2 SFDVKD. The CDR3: CATSDFTLNEQFF. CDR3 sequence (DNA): TGTGCCACCAGTGATTTCACCCTCAATGAGCAGTTCTTC.

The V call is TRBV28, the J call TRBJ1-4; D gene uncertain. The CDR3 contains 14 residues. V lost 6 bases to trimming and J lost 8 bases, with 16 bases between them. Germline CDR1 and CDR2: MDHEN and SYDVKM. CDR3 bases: TGTGCCAGCAGCCCCCATGAGGGTAGGGAAAAACTGTTTTTT. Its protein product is CASSPHEGREKLFF.

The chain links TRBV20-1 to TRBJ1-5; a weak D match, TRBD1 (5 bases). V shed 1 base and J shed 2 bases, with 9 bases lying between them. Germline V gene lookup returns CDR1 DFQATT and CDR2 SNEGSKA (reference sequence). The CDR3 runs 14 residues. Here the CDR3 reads CSARAPGGNQPQHF. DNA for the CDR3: TGCAGTGCTAGAGCACCGGGGGGCAATCAGCCCCAGCATTTT.

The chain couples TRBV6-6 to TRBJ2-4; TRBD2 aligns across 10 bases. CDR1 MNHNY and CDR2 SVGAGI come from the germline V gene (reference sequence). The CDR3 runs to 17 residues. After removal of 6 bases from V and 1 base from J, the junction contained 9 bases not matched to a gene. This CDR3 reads CASSHGLADEAKNIQYF. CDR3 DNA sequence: TGTGCCAGCAGCCACGGACTAGCGGACGAGGCCAAAAACATTCAGTACTTC.

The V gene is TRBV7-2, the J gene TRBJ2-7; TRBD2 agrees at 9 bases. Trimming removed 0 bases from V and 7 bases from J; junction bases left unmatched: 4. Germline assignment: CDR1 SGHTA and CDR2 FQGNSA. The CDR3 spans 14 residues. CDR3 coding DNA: TGTGCCAGCAGCTTAGCGCTTCTAGCGGGAGAGCAGTACGTC. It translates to CASSLALLAGEQYV.

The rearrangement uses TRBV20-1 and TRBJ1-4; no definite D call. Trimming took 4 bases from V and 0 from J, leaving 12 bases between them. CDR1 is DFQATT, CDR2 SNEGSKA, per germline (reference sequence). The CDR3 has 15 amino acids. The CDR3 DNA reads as TGCAGTGCTACTCCTATAGAAGCAACTAATGAAAAACTGTTTTTT. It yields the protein CSATPIEATNEKLFF.

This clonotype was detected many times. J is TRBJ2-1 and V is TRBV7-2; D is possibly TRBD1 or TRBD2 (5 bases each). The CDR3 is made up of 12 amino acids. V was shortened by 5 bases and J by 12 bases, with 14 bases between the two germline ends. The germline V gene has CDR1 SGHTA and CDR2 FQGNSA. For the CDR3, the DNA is TGTGCCAGCAGCGTTGTTTTGGGACCGCAGTTCTTC. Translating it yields CASSVVLGPQFF.